The rows below give T cell receptor beta chains drawn from one sample of a study of T cell repertoires in cytomegalovirus infection. TCRdb reprocessed the reads via MiXCR and lists one record per CDR3 protein. The profile shows hundreds of thousands of distinct CDR3 sequences, under 8.5% of them singletons. Sequenced input: PBMCs. These receptors were obtained from a human donor in good health (CMV status not recorded). Some clones in this sample may be carry-over from other donors' samples. CDR3s include the opening cysteine and the closing phenylalanine or tryptophan. A D gene is named only where the DNA matches it firmly. For some rows the clone size is stated as once, few or many, or as a class when expanded; others skip it.

j_call	clone_size	d_call	v_call	cdr3_nt	cdr3_aa
TRBJ2-7	-	-	TRBV9	TGTGCCAGCAGCCCCGGACAGAGGACCTACGAGCAGTACTTC	CASSPGQRTYEQYF
TRBJ2-7	many	TRBD2	TRBV7-2	TGTGCCAGCAGCTTAGTCGCGGCGACTAGCGGGACGACCTACGAGCAGTACTTC	CASSLVAATSGTTYEQYF
TRBJ1-6	many	-	TRBV7-2	TGTGCCAGCAGCCGAGGGGCGGCGGGAAGAAATTCACCCCTCCACTTT	CASSRGAAGRNSPLHF
TRBJ1-1	many	-	TRBV7-8	TGTGCCAGCAGCTTAAGCGGGGCGACGAACACTGAAGCTTTCTTT	CASSLSGATNTEAFF
TRBJ2-7	many	-	TRBV7-2	TGTGCCAGCAGCTTATTTAGACGCGAGCAGTACTTC	CASSLFRREQYF
TRBJ2-3	few	-	TRBV7-2	TGTGCCAGCAGCTTAGGTGGCCAGGGAGTAGATACGCAGTATTTT	CASSLGGQGVDTQYF
TRBJ2-7	-	-	TRBV5-5	TGTGCCAGCAGCTTGGATCCCCGCCCAAGCTCCTACGAGCAGTACTTC	CASSLDPRPSSYEQYF
TRBJ2-3	many	-	TRBV20-1	TGCAGTGCTAGAGATCGAGATACGCAGTATTTT	CSARDRDTQYF
TRBJ2-1	few	TRBD1	TRBV11-3	TGTGCCAGCAGCTTAGAGGACAGGGGAGGCAATGAGCAGTTCTTC	CASSLEDRGGNEQFF
TRBJ2-3	-	TRBD2	TRBV5-5	TGTGCCAGCAGCTTGGCCCTAGCGGGCGGGAGAGATACGCAGTATTTT	CASSLALAGGRDTQYF
TRBJ1-1	many	-	TRBV7-3	TGTGCCAGCAGCTCAAGGGGGACCGACCCTGAAGCTTTCTTT	CASSSRGTDPEAFF
TRBJ1-1	many	-	TRBV19	TGTGCCAGTAGTACCGGACTTACCAACACTGAAGCTTTCTTT	CASSTGLTNTEAFF
TRBJ1-4	many	-	TRBV12-3/TRBV12-4	TGTGCCAGCAGTTCCGACAGGCCTAGTGAAAAACTGTTTTTT	CASSSDRPSEKLFF
TRBJ2-1	many	-	TRBV28	TGTGCCAGCAGTTGGCAATACAATGAGCAGTTCTTC	CASSWQYNEQFF
TRBJ2-1	many	-	TRBV2	TGTGCCAGCAGCTTCCGGGGTAGCGGCGGTGAGCAGTTCTTC	CASSFRGSGGEQFF
TRBJ1-2	-	TRBD1	TRBV29-1	TGCAGCGCCGGGACAGGGTCCGACGGCTACACCTTC	CSAGTGSDGYTF
TRBJ1-1	-	-	TRBV14	TGTGCCAGCAGCCAGAAGGGCGGCAGGTACCCTCGGGACACTGAAGCTTTCTTT	CASSQKGGRYPRDTEAFF
TRBJ2-2	many	-	TRBV7-2	TGTGCCAGCAGCTTATGGGCCCTTTCTGGAGGCGGGGAGCTGTTTTTT	CASSLWALSGGGELFF
TRBJ1-3	few	-	TRBV20-1	TGCAGTGCTGCCCCGGGGGCAGGAAACACCATATATTTT	CSAAPGAGNTIYF
TRBJ1-2	many	TRBD1	TRBV19	TGTGCCAGTATCGACAGGGGCCGTCATGGCTACACCTTC	CASIDRGRHGYTF
TRBJ2-1	many	-	TRBV29-1	TGCAGCGTTGAACAAAGCTATGAGCAGTTCTTC	CSVEQSYEQFF
TRBJ1-1	many	TRBD1	TRBV15	TGTGCCACCAGCAGAGCCAGAGGGACAGGTTATGAAGCTTTCTTT	CATSRARGTGYEAFF
TRBJ2-3	few	TRBD2	TRBV2	TGTGCCAGCAGCGGACTAGCGGTGGTCACAGATACGCAGTATTTT	CASSGLAVVTDTQYF
TRBJ2-3	many	TRBD2	TRBV7-3	TGTGCCAGCGGAACCTTAGCGGGGAGCACAGATACGCAGTATTTT	CASGTLAGSTDTQYF
TRBJ2-5	many	TRBD2	TRBV5-4	TGTGCCAGCAGTTCTACTAGCGGGGGTCTAGAGACCCAGTACTTC	CASSSTSGGLETQYF
TRBJ2-2	many	-	TRBV12-3/TRBV12-4	TGTGCCAGCAGGCCCGACGGTGACACCGGGGAGCTGTTTTTT	CASRPDGDTGELFF
TRBJ2-3	many	-	TRBV7-2	TGTGCCAGCAGTGTTAGGGGGAATACGCAGTATTTT	CASSVRGNTQYF
TRBJ2-5	many	-	TRBV7-9	TGTGCCAGCAAGCGGACCGAAGAGACCCAGTACTTC	CASKRTEETQYF
TRBJ1-1	many	-	TRBV5-6	TGTGCCAGCAGCTCGCCCAGGGTCCTCTTGAACACTGAAGCTTTCTTT	CASSSPRVLLNTEAFF
TRBJ2-2	many	-	TRBV9	TGTGCCAGCAGCGTAGCTCCTAGTGGCGGGGAGCTGTTTTTT	CASSVAPSGGELFF
TRBJ1-6	many	-	TRBV7-2	TGTGCCAGCAGCTTAGAATTGGCAGATAGCTCACCCCTCCACTTT	CASSLELADSSPLHF
TRBJ2-1	few	TRBD1	TRBV10-3	TGTGCCATCAGTGAAGACAGGGGGCGGAATGAGCAGTTCTTC	CAISEDRGRNEQFF
TRBJ1-6	many	TRBD1	TRBV7-9	TGTGCCAGCACCTCAGGGGGCGTTAATTCACCCCTCCACTTT	CASTSGGVNSPLHF
TRBJ1-1	many	TRBD1	TRBV28	TGTGCCAGCACCTCCACGGAACAGGGGAACCTAGAAGCTTTCTTT	CASTSTEQGNLEAFF
TRBJ1-2	many	-	TRBV20-1	TGCAGTGCTAGGTCAGCAGGGCCCGGGAGCTACACCTTC	CSARSAGPGSYTF
TRBJ1-2	many	-	TRBV7-2	TGTGCCAGCAGCCGGGCCCCTCTTTATGGCTACACCTTC	CASSRAPLYGYTF
TRBJ2-7	few	TRBD1	TRBV20-1	TGCAGTGCCGGACAGGGATCAGACGAGCAGTACTTC	CSAGQGSDEQYF
TRBJ1-1	many	-	TRBV7-2	TGTGCCAGCAGCGTACACTTGAACACTGAAGCTTTCTTT	CASSVHLNTEAFF
TRBJ1-5	many	TRBD1	TRBV28	TGTGCCAGCAGTTTACCCGGACAGGGCTTTGAGCCCCAGCATTTT	CASSLPGQGFEPQHF
TRBJ2-5	many	TRBD2	TRBV2	TGTGCCAGCAGTGCGTGGCTAGCGGGGGTACAAGAGACCCAGTACTTC	CASSAWLAGVQETQYF
TRBJ2-1	-	TRBD2	TRBV20-1	TGCAGTGCTCCGGGACTAGCGGACCACAATGAGCAGTTCTTC	CSAPGLADHNEQFF
TRBJ1-1	many	-	TRBV6-1	TGTGCCAGCAGTCAGACCGGACAGTCTAACACTGAAGCTTTCTTT	CASSQTGQSNTEAFF
TRBJ1-1	-	-	TRBV20-1	TGCAGTGCTAGTAAGGACGCGGTGAACACTGAAGCTTTCTTT	CSASKDAVNTEAFF
TRBJ2-5	many	-	TRBV5-1	TGCGCCAGCAGCACCGACCGGGCCGAGACCCAGTACTTC	CASSTDRAETQYF
TRBJ1-2	few	-	TRBV19	TGTGCCAGTAGCGAGGACAGAACTAACTATGGCTACACCTTC	CASSEDRTNYGYTF
TRBJ1-1	many	-	TRBV7-2	TGTGCCAGCAGCGCAACTGCTGAAGCTTTCTTT	CASSATAEAFF
TRBJ2-7	many	-	TRBV28	TGTGCCAGCAGCGTTATCATCGACAGGACCCACGAGCAGTACTTC	CASSVIIDRTHEQYF
TRBJ2-5	many	-	TRBV29-1	TGCAGCGTGCTGACAGGCCAAGAGACCCAGTACTTC	CSVLTGQETQYF
TRBJ2-2	many	TRBD2	TRBV12-3/TRBV12-4	TGTGCCAGCCGACTAGCGGGAGTAACCGGGGAGCTGTTTTTT	CASRLAGVTGELFF